The 9 T cell receptor beta chains listed next were all sequenced from one sample in a study of T-cell memory formation after mild COVID-19. One entry per CDR3 protein, called by TCRdb with MiXCR from the 5' RACE reads. The sample shows fewer than 600,000 distinct CDR3 sequences, roughly 22% of them seen only once. Sequenced material: PBMCs or a T cell subset sorted from them (not recorded which). These receptors were collected from an adult woman who had mild COVID-19 (a few samples of this study predate the infection). Cell type and time point are not known.

This clonotype has just a few counts. The chain combines TRBV7-9 with TRBJ2-1; D possibly corresponds to TRBD2 (5 bases). Trimming pared 5 bases from V and 3 bases from J, leaving 17 bases between. Germline lookup yields CDR1 SEHNR and CDR2 FQNEAQ (reference sequence). CDR3 length: 16 residues. CDR3 DNA: TGTGCCAGCAGCCCAACCACGGGAAGGGACTACAATGAGCAGTTCTTC. This translates into CASSPTTGRDYNEQFF.

This clonotype has more than one count but fewer than ten. This chain connects TRBV24-1 to TRBJ1-2; tentative D call: TRBD1 (5 bases). Trimming took off 9 bases at V and 2 bases at J, with 12 bases between the two ends. Germline V gene data show CDR1 as KGHDR and CDR2 as SFDVKD. This CDR3 spans 13 amino acids. In DNA form, the CDR3 reads TGTGCCACCTCGATAGACAGCAACTATGGCTACACCTTC. Translation: CATSIDSNYGYTF.

V usage is TRBV25-1 and J usage is TRBJ1-3; no firm D call. This CDR3 is built from 12 residues. The germline CDR1 and CDR2 sequences are MGHDK and SYGVNS. Trimming left V 4 bases short and J 4 bases short, with 5 bases between. CDR3 sequence (DNA): TGTGCCAGCAGTGCCCCGGGAAACACCATATATTTT. Its protein product is CASSAPGNTIYF.

This chain connects TRBV2 to TRBJ1-6, with unresolved D. The CDR3 has 16 amino acids. Germline V CDR1 and CDR2: SNHLY, FYNNEI. V gave up 1 base and J gave up 3 bases, with 10 bases separating them. CDR3 DNA: TGTGCCAGCAGTGAAGAGCAGCCAATCTATAATTCACCCCTCCACTTT. Encoded protein: CASSEEQPIYNSPLHF.

This chain joins TRBV6-1 and TRBJ1-2; 8 bases are a match to TRBD1. This CDR3 is built from 15 residues. From germline, CDR1 is MNHNS and CDR2 SASEGT. V dropped 2 bases and J dropped 4; count of bases not matched to a gene: 6. The chain's CDR3 is CASSELHDRGYGYTF. The CDR3 nucleotides read TGTGCCAGCAGTGAACTTCATGACAGGGGCTATGGCTACACCTTC.

The rearrangement joins TRBV7-9 to TRBJ2-3, with D uncertain. V was shortened by 5 bases and J by 4 bases, with 19 bases between the two germline ends. CDR1 and CDR2 from the germline V gene are SEHNR and FQNEAQ (reference sequence). This CDR3 comprises 16 residues. The CDR3 DNA reads as TGTGCCAGCAGCATACCCCCTCTACTGAATTCAGATACGCAGTATTTT. Protein: CASSIPPLLNSDTQYF.

This clonotype showed up just a few times. The rearrangement links TRBV12-3 or TRBV12-4 to TRBJ2-5; 14 nucleotides match TRBD2. This CDR3 comprises 16 residues. V gave up 5 bases and J gave up 7 bases; unmatched junction bases: 9. CDR3 region: CASSASAGLAGGTQYF. The CDR3, as DNA: TGTGCCAGCAGTGCCTCTGCTGGACTAGCGGGAGGGACCCAGTACTTC.

This sequence joins TRBV7-8 and TRBJ2-3; D call uncertain. CDR1 SGHVS and CDR2 FQNEAQ come from the germline V gene. Between the trimmed V and J ends, which lost 2 bases and 4 bases, there was a span of 13 bases. The CDR3 is 15 residues long. The CDR3 DNA is TGTGCCAGCAGCTTATCTTTCGCACCCGCAGATACGCAGTATTTT. It codes for CASSLSFAPADTQYF.

This chain connects TRBV11-2 to TRBJ2-4; 12 bases agree with TRBD2. Trimming cost V 5 bases and J 5 bases; bases outside gene matches: 4. This CDR3 is built from 15 residues. The germline V gene has CDR1 SGHAT and CDR2 FQNNGV. CDR3 DNA sequence: TGTGCCAGCAGCAGGACTAGCGGGATTCAAAACATTCAGTACTTC. Its translation is CASSRTSGIQNIQYF. Based on the CDR3 plus reference TRBV11-2 and TRBJ2-4, the full variable domain is EAGVAQSPRYKIIEKRQSVAFWCNPISGHATLYWYQQILGQGPKLLIQFQNNGVVDDSQLPKDRFSAERLKGVDSTLKIQPAKLEDSAVYLCASSRTSGIQNIQYFGAGTRLSVL.